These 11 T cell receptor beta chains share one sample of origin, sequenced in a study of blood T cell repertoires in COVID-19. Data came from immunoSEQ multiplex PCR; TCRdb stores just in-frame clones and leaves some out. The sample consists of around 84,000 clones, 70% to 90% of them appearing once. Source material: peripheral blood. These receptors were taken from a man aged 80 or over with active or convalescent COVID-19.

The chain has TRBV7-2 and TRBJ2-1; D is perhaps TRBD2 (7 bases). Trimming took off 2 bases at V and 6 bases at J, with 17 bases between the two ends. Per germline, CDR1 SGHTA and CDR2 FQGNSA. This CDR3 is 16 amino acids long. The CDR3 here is CASSLWPGGPVNEQFF. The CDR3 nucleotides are TGTGCCAGCAGCTTATGGCCGGGGGGCCCCGTCAATGAGCAGTTCTTC.

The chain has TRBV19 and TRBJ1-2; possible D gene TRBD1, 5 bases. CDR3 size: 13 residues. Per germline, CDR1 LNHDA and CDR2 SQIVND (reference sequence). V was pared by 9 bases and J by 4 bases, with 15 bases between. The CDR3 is CASSAGDAYGYTF. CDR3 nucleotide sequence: TGTGCCAGCAGCGCGGGGGACGCCTATGGCTACACCTTC.

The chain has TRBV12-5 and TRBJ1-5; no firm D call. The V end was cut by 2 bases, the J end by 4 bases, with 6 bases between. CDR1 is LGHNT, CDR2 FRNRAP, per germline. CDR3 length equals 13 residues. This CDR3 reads CASGLPPNQPQHF. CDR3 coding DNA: TGTGCTAGTGGTTTGCCCCCAAATCAGCCCCAGCATTTT.

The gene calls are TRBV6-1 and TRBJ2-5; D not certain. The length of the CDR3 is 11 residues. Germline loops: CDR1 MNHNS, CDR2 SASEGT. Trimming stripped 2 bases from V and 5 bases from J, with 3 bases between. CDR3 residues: CASSEPETQYF. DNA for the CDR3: TGTGCCAGCAGTGAACCGGAGACCCAGTACTTC.

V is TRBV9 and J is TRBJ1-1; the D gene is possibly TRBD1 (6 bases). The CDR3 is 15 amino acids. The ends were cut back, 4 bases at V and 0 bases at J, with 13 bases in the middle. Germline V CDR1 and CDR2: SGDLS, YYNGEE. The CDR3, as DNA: TGTGCCAGCAGCCTCCTGACAGGCATGAACACTGAAGCTTTCTTT. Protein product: CASSLLTGMNTEAFF. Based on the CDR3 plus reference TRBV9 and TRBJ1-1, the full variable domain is DSGVTQTPKHLITATGQRVTLRCSPRSGDLSVYWYQQSLDQGLQFLIQYYNGEERAKGNILERFSAQQFPDLHSELNLSSLELGDSALYFCASSLLTGMNTEAFFGQGTRLTVV.

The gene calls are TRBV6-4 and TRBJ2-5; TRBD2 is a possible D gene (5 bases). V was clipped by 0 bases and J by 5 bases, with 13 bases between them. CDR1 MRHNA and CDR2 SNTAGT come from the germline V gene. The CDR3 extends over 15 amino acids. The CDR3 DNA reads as TGTGCCAGCAGTGACTCGTCAGGACCGGGGGAGACCCAGTACTTC. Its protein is CASSDSSGPGETQYF.

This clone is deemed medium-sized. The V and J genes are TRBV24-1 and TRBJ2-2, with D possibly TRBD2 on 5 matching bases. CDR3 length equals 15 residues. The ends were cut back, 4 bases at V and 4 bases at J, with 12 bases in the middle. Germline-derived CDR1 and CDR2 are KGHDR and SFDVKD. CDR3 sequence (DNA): TGTGCCACCAGTGACCCGCGGGCCGCCACCGGGGAGCTGTTTTTT. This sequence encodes CATSDPRAATGELFF.

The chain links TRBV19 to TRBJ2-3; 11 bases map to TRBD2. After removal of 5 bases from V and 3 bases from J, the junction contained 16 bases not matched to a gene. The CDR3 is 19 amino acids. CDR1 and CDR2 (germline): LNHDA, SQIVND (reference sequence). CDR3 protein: CASSPDRDSGRAGTDTQYF. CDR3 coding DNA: TGTGCCAGTAGTCCAGACAGGGATAGCGGGAGGGCCGGAACAGATACGCAGTATTTT.

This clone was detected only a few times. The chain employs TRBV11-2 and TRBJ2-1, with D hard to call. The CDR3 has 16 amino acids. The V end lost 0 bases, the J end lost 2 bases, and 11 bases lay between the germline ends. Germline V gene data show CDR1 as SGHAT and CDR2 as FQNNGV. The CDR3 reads CASSLDLYSPYNEQFF. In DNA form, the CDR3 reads TGTGCCAGCAGCTTAGATCTTTACAGTCCCTACAATGAGCAGTTCTTC.

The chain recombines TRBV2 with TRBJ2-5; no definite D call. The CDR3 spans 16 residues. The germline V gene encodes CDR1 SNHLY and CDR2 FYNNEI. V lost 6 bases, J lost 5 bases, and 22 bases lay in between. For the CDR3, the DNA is TGTGCCAGCAGCCCTCCTAGGCTCCACACTGGGGAGACCCAGTACTTC. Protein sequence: CASSPPRLHTGETQYF.

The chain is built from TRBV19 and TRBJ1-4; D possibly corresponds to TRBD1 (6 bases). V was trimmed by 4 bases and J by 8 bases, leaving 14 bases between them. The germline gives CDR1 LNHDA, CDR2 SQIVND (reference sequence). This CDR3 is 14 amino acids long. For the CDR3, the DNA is TGTGCCAGTAGTAGGACAGCACGAGGGGAAAAACTGTTTTTT. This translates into CASSRTARGEKLFF.